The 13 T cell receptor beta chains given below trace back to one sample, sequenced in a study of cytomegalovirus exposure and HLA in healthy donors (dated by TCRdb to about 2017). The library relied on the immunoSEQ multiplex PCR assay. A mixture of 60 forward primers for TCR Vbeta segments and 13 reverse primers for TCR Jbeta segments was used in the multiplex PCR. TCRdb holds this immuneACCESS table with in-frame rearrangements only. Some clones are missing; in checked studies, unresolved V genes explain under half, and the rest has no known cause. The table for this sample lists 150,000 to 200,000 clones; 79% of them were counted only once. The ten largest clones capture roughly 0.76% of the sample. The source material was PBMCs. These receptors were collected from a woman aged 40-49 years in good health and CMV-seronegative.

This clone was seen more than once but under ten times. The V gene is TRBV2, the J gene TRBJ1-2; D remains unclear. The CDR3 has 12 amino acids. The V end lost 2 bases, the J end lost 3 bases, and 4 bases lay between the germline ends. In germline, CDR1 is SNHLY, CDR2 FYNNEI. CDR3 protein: CASSEQYYGYTF. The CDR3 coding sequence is TGTGCCAGCAGTGAACAGTACTATGGCTACACCTTC.

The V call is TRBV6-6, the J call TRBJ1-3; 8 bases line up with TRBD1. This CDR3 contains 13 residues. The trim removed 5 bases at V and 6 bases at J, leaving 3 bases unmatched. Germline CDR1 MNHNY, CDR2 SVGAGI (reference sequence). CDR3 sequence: CASSATGENTIYF. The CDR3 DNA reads TGTGCCAGCAGTGCGACAGGGGAAAACACCATATATTTT.

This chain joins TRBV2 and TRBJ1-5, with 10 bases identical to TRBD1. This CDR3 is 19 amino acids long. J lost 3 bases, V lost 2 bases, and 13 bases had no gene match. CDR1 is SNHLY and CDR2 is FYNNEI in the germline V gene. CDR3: CASSELPGTGVVLNQPQHF. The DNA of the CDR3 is TGTGCCAGCAGTGAACTCCCCGGGACAGGGGTAGTACTCAATCAGCCCCAGCATTTT.

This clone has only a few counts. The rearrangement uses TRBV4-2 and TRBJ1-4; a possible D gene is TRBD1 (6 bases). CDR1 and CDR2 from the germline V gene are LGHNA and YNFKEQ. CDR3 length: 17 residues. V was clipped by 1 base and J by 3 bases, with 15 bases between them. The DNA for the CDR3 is TGTGCCAGCAGCCAAGTTGGCGCGGGGGCGGCTAATGAAAAACTGTTTTTT. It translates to CASSQVGAGAANEKLFF.

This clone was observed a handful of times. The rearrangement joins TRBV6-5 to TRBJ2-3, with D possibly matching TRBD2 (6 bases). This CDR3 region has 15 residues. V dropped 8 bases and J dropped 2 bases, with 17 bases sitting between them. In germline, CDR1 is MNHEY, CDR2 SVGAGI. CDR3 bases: TGTGCCAGCCGAAGGCTCCCGGGGGTCACAGATACGCAGTATTTT. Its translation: CASRRLPGVTDTQYF.

The CDR3 DNA reads as TGTGCCAGCAGCATGACCGGGACAGGGAATAATTCACCCCTCCACTTT. It encodes CASSMTGTGNNSPLHF. This chain connects TRBV13 to TRBJ1-6; 9 positions match TRBD1. V lost 5 bases to trimming and J lost 5 bases; unmatched junction nucleotides: 7. The CDR3 runs to 16 residues. Germline V lookup: CDR1 PRHDT, CDR2 FYEKMQ (reference sequence).

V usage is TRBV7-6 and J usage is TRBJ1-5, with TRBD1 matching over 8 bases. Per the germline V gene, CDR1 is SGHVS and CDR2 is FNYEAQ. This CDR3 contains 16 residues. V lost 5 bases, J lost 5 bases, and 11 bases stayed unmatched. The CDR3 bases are TGTGCCAGCAGCCAAGAGGTCGGGACAGGTTATCAGCCCCAGCATTTT. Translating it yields CASSQEVGTGYQPQHF.

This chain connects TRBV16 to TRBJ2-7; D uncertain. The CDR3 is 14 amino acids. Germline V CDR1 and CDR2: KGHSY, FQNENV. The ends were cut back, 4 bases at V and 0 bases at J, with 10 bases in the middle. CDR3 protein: CASSPVGISYEQYF. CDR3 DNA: TGTGCCAGCAGCCCCGTTGGCATCTCCTACGAGCAGTACTTC.

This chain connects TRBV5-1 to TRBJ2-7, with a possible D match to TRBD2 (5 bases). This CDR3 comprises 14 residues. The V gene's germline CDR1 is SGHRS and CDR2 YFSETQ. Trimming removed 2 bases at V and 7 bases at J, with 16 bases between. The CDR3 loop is CASSFATGPGEQYF. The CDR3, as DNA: TGCGCCAGCAGCTTTGCGACGGGCCCGGGAGAGCAGTACTTC.

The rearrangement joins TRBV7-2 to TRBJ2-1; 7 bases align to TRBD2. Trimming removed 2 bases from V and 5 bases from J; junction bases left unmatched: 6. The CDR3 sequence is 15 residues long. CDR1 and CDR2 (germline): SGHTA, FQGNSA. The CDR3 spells CASSLWRGSDNEQFF. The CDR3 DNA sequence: TGTGCCAGCAGCTTATGGCGCGGGAGTGACAATGAGCAGTTCTTC.

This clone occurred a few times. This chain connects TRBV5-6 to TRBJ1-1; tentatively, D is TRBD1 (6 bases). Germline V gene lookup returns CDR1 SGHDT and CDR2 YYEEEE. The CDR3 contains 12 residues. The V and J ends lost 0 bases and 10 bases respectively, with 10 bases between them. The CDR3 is CASSLGDMRAFF. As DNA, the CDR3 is TGTGCCAGCAGCTTGGGGGACATGAGAGCTTTCTTT. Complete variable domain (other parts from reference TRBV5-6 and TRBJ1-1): DAGVTQSPTHLIKTRGQQVTLRCSPKSGHDTVSWYQQALGQGPQFIFQYYEEEERQRGNFPDRFSGHQFPNYSSELNVNALLLGDSALYLCASSLGDMRAFFGQGTRLTVV.

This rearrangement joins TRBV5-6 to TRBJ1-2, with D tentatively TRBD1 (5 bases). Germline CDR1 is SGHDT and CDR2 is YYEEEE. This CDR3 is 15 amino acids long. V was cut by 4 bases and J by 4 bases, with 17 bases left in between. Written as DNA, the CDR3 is TGTGCCAGCAGCCAACCAGGGTCTAGCGCCTATGGCTACACCTTC. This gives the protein CASSQPGSSAYGYTF.

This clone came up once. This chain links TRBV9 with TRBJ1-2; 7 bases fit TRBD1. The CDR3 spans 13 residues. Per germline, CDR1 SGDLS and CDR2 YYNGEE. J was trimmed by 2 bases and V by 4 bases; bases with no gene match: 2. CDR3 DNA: TGTGCCAGCAGCTCGGACAGGAACTATGGCTACACCTTC. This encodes CASSSDRNYGYTF.